This is a list of T cell receptor beta chains from one sample in a study of T cell repertoires in cytomegalovirus infection. Each CDR3 protein is one row after TCRdb ran MiXCR on the reads. Of 50,000 or so distinct CDR3 sequences listed, roughly a fifth are singletons. For these receptors, no antigen is known. Sequencing used CD8+ T cells from cultured PBMCs, obtained from culture after CMV antigen stimulation. The receptors were gathered from a human donor in good health (CMV status not recorded). Some clones in this sample may be carry-over from other donors' samples. Each CDR3 is given with its conserved first and last residue.

cdr3_length | v_call | cdr3_aa
15 | TRBV7-2 | CASSTHRGTYNEQFF
16 | TRBV7-6 | CASSLKGLAGWGEQFF
15 | TRBV7-2 | CASSPLGGSTDTQYF
15 | TRBV5-6 | CASSSDAGEGETQYF
13 | TRBV9 | CASSVGQAIGQFF
13 | TRBV7-2 | CASSYRGRTEAFF
13 | TRBV6-2/TRBV6-3 | CASSPQWNNEQFF
14 | TRBV7-9 | CASSLVGQGAGAFF
17 | TRBV7-8 | CASSSPLAGGSYNEQFF
11 | TRBV30 | CAWRAHNEQFF
11 | TRBV10-3 | CAISESKGYTF
14 | TRBV27 | CASSLNQVQETQYF
15 | TRBV27 | CASSLLGAVNQPQHF
17 | TRBV27 | CASSPERQGRRESPLHF
13 | TRBV7-8 | CASTFSLTREAFF
14 | TRBV7-9 | CASSPTGTAYEQYF
13 | TRBV7-9 | CASSPPDYNEQFF
15 | TRBV19 | CASSVGTNSNQPQHF
19 | TRBV4-3 | CASSQILTGIVEASYGYTF
13 | TRBV7-3 | CASSNSQGDTQYF
14 | TRBV27 | CASSLSRTGYGYTF
12 | TRBV2 | CASSEEERSQHF
15 | TRBV7-9 | CASSPSVSIYNEQFF
16 | TRBV7-8 | CASSLGPSKDAGELFF
16 | TRBV5-4 | CASSLTLAGITYEQYF
15 | TRBV6-6 | CASSPTNWLQETQYF
13 | TRBV6-2/TRBV6-3 | CASSDRGSYEQYF
14 | TRBV7-2 | CASSLAIGTGELFF
15 | TRBV12-5 | CASGFQGASTDTQYF
14 | TRBV2 | CASETGTMNTEAFF
16 | TRBV4-3 | CASSQDVNPLAEEQYF
14 | TRBV27 | CASTPGLAGHEQFF